Judged by abundance, the clone carrying this T cell receptor (beta chain) is large (0.1 to 1%). What it recognizes is unknown. The data originate from a study of T and B cells in COVID-19 patients. Multiplex PCR with BIOMED2 TRB-A/B primer pools amplified TRB rearrangements. TCRdb redid the calling of the multiplex PCR reads with MiXCR, one entry per CDR3 protein. This repertoire shows some 4,100 distinct CDR3 sequences, approximately 20% found once; its top ten account for around 23%. Each TRB amplification used roughly 230-550 ng of genomic DNA from blood. Trimming removed 7 bases from V and 0 bases from J, with 9 bases in between. Germline CDR1 and CDR2: LNHDA and SQIVND (reference sequence). The CDR3 covers 14 residues. Notes on the study in general: Patients with COVID-19 reportedly showed strongly skewed T cell receptor beta variable and joining gene usage.

This sequence joins TRBV19 and TRBJ2-2; D unclear. The sequenced sample consisted of blood. This clonotype was sampled from a human donor with active COVID-19. The CDR3 reads CASTWAANTGELFF. The CDR3 DNA is TGTGCCAGTACCTGGGCAGCGAACACCGGGGAGCTGTTTTTT.